The 11 T cell receptor beta chains presented below share a single source sample, sequenced in a study of blood T cells in healthy people across ages. Combining a sample-barcoded 5' primer with a J-beta primer mix, a second PCR ran for roughly 7 to 12 cycles. TCRdb itself ran the 5' RACE reads through MiXCR, one entry per CDR3 protein. Of about 510,000 distinct CDR3 sequences in the sample, about a quarter are singletons; the top ten hold 3.6%. This sample also appeared in a second study, on T cells of mothers and their children.

The sample consisted of blood. The origin of the receptors is a boy aged 2 to 10 in good health.

The J gene is TRBJ2-2, the V gene TRBV7-3; D is possibly TRBD2 (7 bases). V was trimmed by 5 bases and J by 15 bases, leaving 19 bases between them. The CDR3 has 13 amino acids. In germline, CDR1 is SGHTA, CDR2 FQGTGA. This CDR3 reads CASSPMGGTKLFF. The DNA for the CDR3 is TGTGCCAGCAGCCCAATGGGGGGGACAAAATTGTTTTTT. The complete variable domain, with remaining parts taken from reference TRBV7-3 and TRBJ2-2, reads GAGVSQTPSNKVTEKGKYVELRCDPISGHTALYWYRQSLGQGPEFLIYFQGTGAADDSGLPNDRFFAVRPEGSVSTLKIQRTERGDSAVYLCASSPMGGTKLFFGEGSRLTVL.

This clonotype was seen a few times. The CDR3 DNA is TGCAGTGCTCTTCCGGGACAGGGCCATGAAAAACTGTTTTTT. It yields the protein CSALPGQGHEKLFF. The chain is built from TRBV20-1 and TRBJ1-4; 9 bases map to TRBD1. J lost 6 bases, V lost 5 bases, and 7 bases had no gene match. CDR1 is DFQATT and CDR2 is SNEGSKA in the germline V gene (reference sequence). The CDR3 covers 14 residues.

The rearrangement links TRBV5-4 to TRBJ2-2; 12 bases map to TRBD2. Germline values: CDR1 SGHNT, CDR2 YYREEE (reference sequence). The CDR3 loop spans 15 amino acids. Trimming at V came to 4 bases and at J to 7 bases, leaving 5 bases not matched to a gene. The chain's CDR3 is CASSLAGGPVGELFF. CDR3 sequence (DNA): TGTGCCAGCAGCCTAGCGGGAGGGCCGGTCGGGGAGCTGTTTTTT.

The rearrangement links TRBV7-9 to TRBJ2-5, with D maybe TRBD2 (5 bases). CDR1 and CDR2 from the germline V gene are SEHNR and FQNEAQ (reference sequence). With 4 bases removed from V and 1 base from J, the gap between germline ends came to 13 bases. The CDR3 spans 15 residues. CDR3 coding DNA: TGTGCCAGCAGCTCCGGGGAGATCCCCCAAGAGACCCAGTACTTC. Protein product: CASSSGEIPQETQYF. Together with reference TRBV7-9 and TRBJ2-5, the CDR3 gives the full variable domain: DTGVSQNPRHKITKRGQNVTFRCDPISEHNRLYWYRQTLGQGPEFLTYFQNEAQLEKSRLLSDRFSAERPKGSFSTLEIQRTEQGDSAMYLCASSSGEIPQETQYFGPGTRLLVL.

This chain connects TRBV6-6 to TRBJ2-3, with TRBD2 matching 8 bases. J lost 2 bases, V lost 10 bases, and 5 bases had no gene match. Germline CDR1 and CDR2: MNHNY and SVGAGI (reference sequence). The CDR3 loop spans 13 amino acids. The CDR3 DNA reads as TGTGCCACCCTCGGGAGGGACACAGATACGCAGTATTTT. Protein sequence: CATLGRDTDTQYF.

The gene calls are TRBV20-1 and TRBJ2-2; 9 bases fit TRBD1. Per the germline V gene, CDR1 is DFQATT and CDR2 is SNEGSKA (reference sequence). This CDR3 comprises 14 residues. Trimming removed 6 bases from V and 0 bases from J; junction bases left unmatched: 2. The CDR3 nucleotides read TGCAGTGCACAGGGGGCCGCGAACACCGGGGAGCTGTTTTTT. Translated, it gives CSAQGAANTGELFF.

Written as DNA, the CDR3 is TGTGCCAGCAGACCGGACGGGACTGGCTATGGCTACACCTTC. Translating gives CASRPDGTGYGYTF. The V and J genes are TRBV6-5 and TRBJ1-2; TRBD1 is a possible D gene (5 bases). Trimming shortened V by 6 bases and J by 4 bases, and 15 bases separated the two germline ends. Germline-derived CDR1 and CDR2 are MNHEY and SVGAGI. The CDR3 is made up of 14 amino acids.

The sample holds many counts of this clonotype. The rearrangement uses TRBV12-3 or TRBV12-4 and TRBJ2-1; D ambiguous. The CDR3 spans 11 residues. The V end was cut by 7 bases, the J end by 4 bases, with 5 bases between. CDR3 loop: CASTAYNEQFF. CDR3 sequence (DNA): TGTGCCAGCACTGCTTACAATGAGCAGTTCTTC.

This clonotype was detected a few times. The chain combines TRBV18 with TRBJ2-5, with D possibly being TRBD1 (5 bases). Trimming took off 0 bases at V and 2 bases at J, with 10 bases between the two ends. The germline V gene has CDR1 KGHSH and CDR2 LQKENI. The CDR3 runs 15 residues. The CDR3 here is CASSPPSTAQETQYF. DNA of the CDR3: TGTGCCAGCTCACCACCCTCGACAGCTCAAGAGACCCAGTACTTC.

This clonotype was seen more than once but under ten times. The gene calls are TRBV19 and TRBJ1-2, with D possibly being TRBD1 (5 bases). Germline V gene sequence: CDR1 LNHDA, CDR2 SQIVND (reference sequence). The CDR3 is 12 amino acids. V was shortened by 7 bases and J by 6 bases, with 12 bases between the two germline ends. Written as DNA, the CDR3 is TGTGCCAGTAAAGCCGGGGGGGATGGCTACACCTTC. Encoded protein: CASKAGGDGYTF.

The chain links TRBV4-2 to TRBJ1-6; 10 bases map to TRBD1. With V trimmed by 4 bases and J by 7 bases, 7 bases remained unmatched. The germline CDR1 and CDR2 sequences are LGHNA and YNFKEQ. The CDR3 sequence is 16 residues long. The CDR3 here is CASSLTGTGDNSPLHF. In DNA, the CDR3 is TGTGCCAGCAGCCTCACCGGGACAGGGGACAATTCACCCCTCCACTTT.